The sequence of this TCR beta chain was determined in a study of vaccination effects on CD4 cells after COVID-19. General study results and limits: Sampling in the study covered few convalescent patients and included no early post-infection timepoints.

About this clone: Its matching antigen is unknown.

CDR3 length: 15 residues. Looked up from germline, CDR1 is LGHDT and CDR2 is YNNKEL (reference sequence). Trimming removed 0 bases at V and 4 bases at J, with 12 bases between. The table came from immunoSEQ multiplex PCR; TCRdb's copy has only in-frame clones and leaves some out. Among tens of thousands of clones listed, about four fifths were seen once. Viral peptide pool expansion of antigen-specific CD4+ T cells preceded sequencing in the ViraFEST assay. Isolating CD4+ T cells followed 9 to 10 days of culture. Vaccinated recipients, who were negative for nucleocapsid antibodies, had no history of SARS-CoV-2 infection. They grew roughly 2 million PBMC in each well, adding 9.5 to 10 IU/ml IL-2 and around 9.6 ug/ml peptides.

The sample in question was CD4+ T cells from PBMCs cultured with HCoV-NL63 spike peptides, obtained before COVID-19 vaccination. The chain recombines TRBV3-1 (or the pseudogene TRBV3-2) with TRBJ2-5, with D possibly matching TRBD1 (6 bases). The clonotype comes from a human donor who received a COVID-19 vaccine. CDR3: CASSQEQGLGETQYF. The CDR3 bases are TGTGCCAGCAGCCAAGAACAGGGCTTGGGAGAGACCCAGTACTTC.